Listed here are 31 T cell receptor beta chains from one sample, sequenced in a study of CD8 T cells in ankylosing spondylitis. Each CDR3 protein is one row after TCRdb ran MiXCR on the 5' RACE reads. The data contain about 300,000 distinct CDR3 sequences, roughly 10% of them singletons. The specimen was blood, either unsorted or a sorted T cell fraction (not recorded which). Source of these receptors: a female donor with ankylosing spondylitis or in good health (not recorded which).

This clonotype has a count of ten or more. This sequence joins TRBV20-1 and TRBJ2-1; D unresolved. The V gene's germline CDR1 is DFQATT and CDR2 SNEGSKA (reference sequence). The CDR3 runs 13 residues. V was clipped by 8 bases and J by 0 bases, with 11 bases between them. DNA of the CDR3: TGCAGTTTCGAGCCTAGCTCCTACAATGAGCAGTTCTTC. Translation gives CSFEPSSYNEQFF.

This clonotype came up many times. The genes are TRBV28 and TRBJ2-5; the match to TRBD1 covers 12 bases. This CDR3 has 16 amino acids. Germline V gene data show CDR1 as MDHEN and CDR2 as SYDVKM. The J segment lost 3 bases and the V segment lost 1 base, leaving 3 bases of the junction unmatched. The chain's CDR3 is CASSLFGTGGKETQYF. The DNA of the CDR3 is TGTGCCAGCAGTTTATTTGGGACAGGGGGCAAAGAGACCCAGTACTTC.

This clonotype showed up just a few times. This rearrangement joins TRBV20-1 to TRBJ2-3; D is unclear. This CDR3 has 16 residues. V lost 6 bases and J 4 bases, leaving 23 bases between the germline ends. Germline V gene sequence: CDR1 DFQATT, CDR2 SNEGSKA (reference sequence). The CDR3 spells CSASSLRVQVADTQYF. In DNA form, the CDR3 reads TGCAGTGCCTCGTCTCTTAGAGTTCAGGTCGCAGATACGCAGTATTTT.

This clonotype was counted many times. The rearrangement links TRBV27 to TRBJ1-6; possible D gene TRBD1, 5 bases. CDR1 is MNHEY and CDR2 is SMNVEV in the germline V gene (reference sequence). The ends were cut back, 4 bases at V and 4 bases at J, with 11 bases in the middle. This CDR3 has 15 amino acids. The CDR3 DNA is TGTGCCAGCAGTTCCCGGGACGGATATAATTCACCCCTCCACTTT. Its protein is CASSSRDGYNSPLHF.

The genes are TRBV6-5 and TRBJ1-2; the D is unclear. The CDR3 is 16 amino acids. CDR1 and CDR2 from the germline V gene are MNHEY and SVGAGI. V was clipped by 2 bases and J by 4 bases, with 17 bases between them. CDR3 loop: CASSYGGRISGYGYTF. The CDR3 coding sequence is TGTGCCAGCAGTTACGGAGGAAGGATTTCAGGCTATGGCTACACCTTC.

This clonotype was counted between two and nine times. The CDR3 DNA reads TGTGCCAGCAGTGAAGCGTCGAACAGGGGGGACTACGAGCAGTACTTC. It is translated as CASSEASNRGDYEQYF. V gene TRBV6-1 combines with J gene TRBJ2-7; 8 bases line up with TRBD1. Germline-derived CDR1 and CDR2 are MNHNS and SASEGT. There are 16 residues in the CDR3. V shed 0 bases, J shed 3 bases, and the junction held 7 bases outside the gene matches.

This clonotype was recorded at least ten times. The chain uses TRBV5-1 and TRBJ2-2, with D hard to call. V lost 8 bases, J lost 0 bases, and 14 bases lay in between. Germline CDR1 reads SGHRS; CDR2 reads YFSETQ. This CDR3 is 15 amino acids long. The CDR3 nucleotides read TGCGCCAGTAAGGTGGTCACTTCGAACACCGGGGAGCTGTTTTTT. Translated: CASKVVTSNTGELFF.

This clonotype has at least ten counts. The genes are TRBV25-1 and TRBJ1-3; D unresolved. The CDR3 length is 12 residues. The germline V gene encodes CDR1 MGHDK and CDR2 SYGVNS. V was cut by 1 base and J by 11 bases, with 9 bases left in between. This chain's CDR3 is CASSESTFAIYF. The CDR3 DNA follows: TGTGCCAGCAGTGAATCAACATTCGCCATATATTTT.

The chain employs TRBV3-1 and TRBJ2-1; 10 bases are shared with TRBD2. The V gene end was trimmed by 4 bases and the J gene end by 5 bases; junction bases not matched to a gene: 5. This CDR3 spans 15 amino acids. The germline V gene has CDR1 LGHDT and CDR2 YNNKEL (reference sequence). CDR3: CASSPGLASNNEQFF. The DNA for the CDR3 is TGTGCCAGCAGCCCGGGACTAGCGTCCAACAATGAGCAGTTCTTC.

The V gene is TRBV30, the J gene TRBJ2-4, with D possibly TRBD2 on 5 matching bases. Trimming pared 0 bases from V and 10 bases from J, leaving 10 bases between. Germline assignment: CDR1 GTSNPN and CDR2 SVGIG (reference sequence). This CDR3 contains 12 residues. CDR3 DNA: TGTGCCTGGAGTGTAGGAGGTATTATTCAGTACTTC. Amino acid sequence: CAWSVGGIIQYF.

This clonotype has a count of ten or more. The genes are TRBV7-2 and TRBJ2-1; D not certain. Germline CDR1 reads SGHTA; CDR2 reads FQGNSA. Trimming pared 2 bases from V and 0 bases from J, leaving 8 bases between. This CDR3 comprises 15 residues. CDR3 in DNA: TGTGCCAGCAGCTTACAGCGTAGCTCCTACAATGAGCAGTTCTTC. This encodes CASSLQRSSYNEQFF.

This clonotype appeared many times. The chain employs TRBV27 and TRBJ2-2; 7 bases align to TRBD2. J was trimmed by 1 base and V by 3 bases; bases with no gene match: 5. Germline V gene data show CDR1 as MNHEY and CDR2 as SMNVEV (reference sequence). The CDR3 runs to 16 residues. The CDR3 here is CASSFVGLGNTGELFF. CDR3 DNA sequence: TGTGCCAGCAGTTTTGTTGGACTAGGGAACACCGGGGAGCTGTTTTTT.

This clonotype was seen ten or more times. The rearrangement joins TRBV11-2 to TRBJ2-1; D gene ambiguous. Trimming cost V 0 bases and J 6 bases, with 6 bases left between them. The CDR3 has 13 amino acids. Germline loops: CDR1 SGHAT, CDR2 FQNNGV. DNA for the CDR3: TGTGCCAGCAGCTTAGACCATCTCAATGAGCAGTTCTTC. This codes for CASSLDHLNEQFF.

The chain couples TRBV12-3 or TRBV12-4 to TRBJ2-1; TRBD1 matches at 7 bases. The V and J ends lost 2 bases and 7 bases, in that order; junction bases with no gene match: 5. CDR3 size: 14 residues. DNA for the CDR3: TGTGCCAGCAGTTTAAGTTCCAGGGGGAATGAGCAGTTCTTC. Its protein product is CASSLSSRGNEQFF.

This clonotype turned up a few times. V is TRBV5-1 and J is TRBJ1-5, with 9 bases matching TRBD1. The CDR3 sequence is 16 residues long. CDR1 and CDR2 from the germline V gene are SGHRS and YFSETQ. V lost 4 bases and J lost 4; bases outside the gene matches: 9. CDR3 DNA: TGCGCCAGCAGCGCCGAACCGGGACAGGGAAATCAGCCCCAGCATTTT. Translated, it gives CASSAEPGQGNQPQHF.

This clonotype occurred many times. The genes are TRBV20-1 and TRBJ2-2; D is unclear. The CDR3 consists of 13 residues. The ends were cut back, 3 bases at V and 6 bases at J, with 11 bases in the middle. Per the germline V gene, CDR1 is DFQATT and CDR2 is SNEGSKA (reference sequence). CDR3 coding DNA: TGCAGTGCTAGGCGGATCCGCGCCGGGGAGCTGTTTTTT. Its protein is CSARRIRAGELFF.

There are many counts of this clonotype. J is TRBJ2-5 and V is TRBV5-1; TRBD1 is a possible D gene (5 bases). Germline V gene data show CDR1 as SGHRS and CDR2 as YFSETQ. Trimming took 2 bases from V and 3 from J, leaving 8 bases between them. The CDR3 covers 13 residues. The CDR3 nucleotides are TGCGCCAGCAGCTTTGGCAGGGAAGAGACCCAGTACTTC. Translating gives CASSFGREETQYF.

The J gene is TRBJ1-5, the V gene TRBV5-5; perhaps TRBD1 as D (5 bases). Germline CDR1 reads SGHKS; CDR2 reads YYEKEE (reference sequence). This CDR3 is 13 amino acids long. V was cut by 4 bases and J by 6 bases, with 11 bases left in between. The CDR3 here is CASSNRQGQPQHF. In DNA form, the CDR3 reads TGTGCCAGCAGCAATAGGCAGGGTCAGCCCCAGCATTTT.

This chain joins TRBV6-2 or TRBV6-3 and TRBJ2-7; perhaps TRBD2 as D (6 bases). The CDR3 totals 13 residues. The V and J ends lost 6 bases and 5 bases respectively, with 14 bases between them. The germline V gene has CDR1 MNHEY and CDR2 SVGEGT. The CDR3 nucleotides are TGTGCCAGCAGAATTAGCGGCGGGGACGAGCAGTACTTC. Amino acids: CASRISGGDEQYF.

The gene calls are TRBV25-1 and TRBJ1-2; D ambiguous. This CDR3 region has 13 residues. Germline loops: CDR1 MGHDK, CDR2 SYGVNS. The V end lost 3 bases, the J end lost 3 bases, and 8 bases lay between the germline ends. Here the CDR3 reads CASSEQDHYGYTF. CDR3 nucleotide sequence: TGTGCCAGCAGTGAGCAGGACCACTATGGCTACACCTTC.

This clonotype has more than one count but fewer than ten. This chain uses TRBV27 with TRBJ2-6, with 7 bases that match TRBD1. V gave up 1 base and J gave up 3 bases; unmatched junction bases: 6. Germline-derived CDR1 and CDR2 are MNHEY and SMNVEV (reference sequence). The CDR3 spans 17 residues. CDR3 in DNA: TGTGCCAGCAGTTTATATGAGGGGGCGCGTGGGGCCAACGTCCTGACTTTC. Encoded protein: CASSLYEGARGANVLTF. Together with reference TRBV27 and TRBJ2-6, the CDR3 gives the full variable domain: EAQVTQNPRYLITVTGKKLTVTCSQNMNHEYMSWYRQDPGLGLRQIYYSMNVEVTDKGDVPEGYKVSRKEKRNFPLILESPSPNQTSLYFCASSLYEGARGANVLTFGAGSRLTVL.

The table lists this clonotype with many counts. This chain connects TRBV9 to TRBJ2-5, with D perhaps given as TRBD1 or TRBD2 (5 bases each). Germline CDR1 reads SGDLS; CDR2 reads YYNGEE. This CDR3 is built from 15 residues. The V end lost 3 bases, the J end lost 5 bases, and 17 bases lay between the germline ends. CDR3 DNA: TGTGCCAGCAGCGCCAACAGAAGGGGAGAGGAGACCCAGTACTTC. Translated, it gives CASSANRRGEETQYF.

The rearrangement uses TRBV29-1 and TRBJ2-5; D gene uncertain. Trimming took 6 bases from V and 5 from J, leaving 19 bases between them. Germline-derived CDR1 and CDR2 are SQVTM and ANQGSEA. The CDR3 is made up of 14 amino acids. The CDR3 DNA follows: TGCAGCGTGGATCGGCCGGGCACCGTGGAGACCCAGTACTTC. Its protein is CSVDRPGTVETQYF.

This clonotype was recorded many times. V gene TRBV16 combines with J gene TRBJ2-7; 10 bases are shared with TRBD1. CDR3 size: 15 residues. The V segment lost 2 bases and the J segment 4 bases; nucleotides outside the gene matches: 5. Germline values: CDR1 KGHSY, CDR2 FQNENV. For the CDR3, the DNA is TGTGCCAGCAGCCAAACGACAGGGGGCTTTTACGAGCAGTACTTC. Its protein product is CASSQTTGGFYEQYF.

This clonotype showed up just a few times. CDR3: CATRPEVPSKAQFF. The CDR3 DNA reads as TGTGCCACCAGGCCTGAAGTGCCGTCAAAGGCGCAGTTCTTC. The chain combines TRBV15 with TRBJ2-1; the D is unclear. The V and J ends lost 6 bases and 12 bases respectively, with 21 bases between them. In germline, CDR1 is LNHNV, CDR2 YYDKDF (reference sequence). The CDR3 has 14 residues.

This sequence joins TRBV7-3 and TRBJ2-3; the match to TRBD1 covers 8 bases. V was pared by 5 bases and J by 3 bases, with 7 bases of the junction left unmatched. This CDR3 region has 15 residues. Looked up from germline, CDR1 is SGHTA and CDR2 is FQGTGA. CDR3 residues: CASSPGQGKTDTQYF. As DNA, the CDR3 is TGTGCCAGCAGCCCAGGACAGGGAAAGACAGATACGCAGTATTTT.

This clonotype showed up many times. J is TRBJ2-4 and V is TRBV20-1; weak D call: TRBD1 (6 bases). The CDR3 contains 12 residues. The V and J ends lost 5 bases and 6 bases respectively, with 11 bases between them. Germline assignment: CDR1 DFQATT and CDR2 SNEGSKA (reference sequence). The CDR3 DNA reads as TGCAGTGCTTCGAGAGGGGGAAACATTCAGTACTTC. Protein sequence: CSASRGGNIQYF.

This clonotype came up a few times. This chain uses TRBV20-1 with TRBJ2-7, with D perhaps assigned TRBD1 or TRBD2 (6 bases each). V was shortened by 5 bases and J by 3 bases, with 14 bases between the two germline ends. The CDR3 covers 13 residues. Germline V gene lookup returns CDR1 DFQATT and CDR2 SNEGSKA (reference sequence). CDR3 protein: CSAVWGASYEQYF. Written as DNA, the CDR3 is TGCAGTGCTGTGTGGGGGGCGAGCTACGAGCAGTACTTC.

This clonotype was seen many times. The CDR3 sequence: CASSMMRGQTDTQYF. The DNA for the CDR3 is TGTGCCAGCAGTATGATGCGGGGACAAACAGATACGCAGTATTTT. V and J are TRBV28 and TRBJ2-3; D might be TRBD1 or TRBD2, each matching 6 bases. The CDR3 contains 15 residues. CDR1 and CDR2 (germline): MDHEN, SYDVKM. The germline V and J ends were trimmed by 5 bases and 3 bases, with 15 bases remaining between them.

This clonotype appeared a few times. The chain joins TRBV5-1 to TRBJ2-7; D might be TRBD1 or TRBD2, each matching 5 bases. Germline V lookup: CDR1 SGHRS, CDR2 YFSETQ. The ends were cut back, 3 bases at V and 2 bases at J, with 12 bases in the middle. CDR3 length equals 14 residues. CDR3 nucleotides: TGCGCCAGCAGCTGGGACGGATCGCCCTACGAGCAGTACTTC. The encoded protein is CASSWDGSPYEQYF.

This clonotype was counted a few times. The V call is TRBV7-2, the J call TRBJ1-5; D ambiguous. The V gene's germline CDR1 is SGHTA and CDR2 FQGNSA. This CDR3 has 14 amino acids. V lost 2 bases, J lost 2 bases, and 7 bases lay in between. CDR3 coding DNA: TGTGCCAGCAGCTTACTTCATGGCAATCAGCCCCAGCATTTT. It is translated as CASSLLHGNQPQHF.